This is a list of T cell receptor beta chains from one sample in a study of blood T cell repertoires in COVID-19. Sequencing used immunoSEQ multiplex PCR; TCRdb keeps in-frame clones, though not all of them. This sample has about 220,000 clones, with approximately 78% found just once. Sequenced material: peripheral blood. All receptors come from a woman of 80 years or more with COVID-19, enrolled during active disease. Both conserved end residues are part of each CDR3. The D gene is left open where the match is weak. Not every row has a clone size; where given, it reads once, few, many or a size class.

>TRBV3-1/TRBV3-2|-|-|TRBJ1-2
CASSDGGRAGYTF
TGTGCCAGCAGCGACGGGGGGCGGGCTGGCTACACCTTC
>TRBV28|-|TRBD1|TRBJ2-7
CASTRDRYEQYF
TGTGCCAGCACCCGGGACAGGTACGAGCAGTACTTC
>TRBV5-1|-|TRBD1|TRBJ2-1
CASSWDRLNSYNEQFF
TGCGCCAGCAGCTGGGACAGATTAAACTCCTACAATGAGCAGTTCTTC
>TRBV6-5|-|-|TRBJ1-3
CASTNTDSGNTIYF
TGTGCCAGCACCAATACAGACTCTGGAAACACCATATATTTT
>TRBV6-5|-|TRBD1|TRBJ2-7
CASSFDRVSYEQYF
TGTGCCAGCAGCTTTGACAGGGTGTCCTACGAGCAGTACTTC
>TRBV10-3|-|TRBD1|TRBJ1-5
CAITNRGINQPQHF
TGTGCCATCACAAACAGGGGCATCAATCAGCCCCAGCATTTT
>TRBV5-5|-|-|TRBJ1-2
CASSSQGRVLDGYTF
TGTGCCAGCAGTTCGCAGGGTCGGGTTTTAGACGGCTACACCTTC
>TRBV25-1|-|-|TRBJ2-4
CASSLRVGNIQYF
TGTGCCAGCAGTCTCAGGGTCGGAAACATTCAGTACTTC
>TRBV6-5|-|-|TRBJ1-2
CASSYSPRNYGYTF
TGTGCCAGCAGTTACTCGCCCAGGAACTATGGCTACACCTTC
>TRBV10-1|once|-|TRBJ2-3
CASSGTAGGTDTQYF
TGCGCCAGCAGTGGGACTGCCGGGGGCACAGATACGCAGTATTTT
>TRBV19|once|-|TRBJ2-5
CASSIMRFGTETQYF
TGTGCCAGTAGTATAATGAGGTTTGGTACGGAGACCCAGTACTTC
>TRBV21-1|-|-|TRBJ2-7
CASSKALALPGTYEQYF
TGTGCCAGCAGCAAAGCGCTCGCCCTGCCAGGGACCTACGAGCAGTACTTC
>TRBV28|-|-|TRBJ1-2
CASSPTPRIDHGYTF
TGTGCCAGCAGCCCGACCCCCAGGATTGATCATGGCTACACCTTC
>TRBV6-2/TRBV6-3|-|-|TRBJ1-5
CASSYSIRQPQHF
TGTGCCAGCAGTTACTCGATACGGCAGCCCCAGCATTTT
>TRBV19|-|-|TRBJ1-5
CASSMGGLSNQPQHF
TGTGCCAGTAGTATGGGAGGGCTTAGCAATCAGCCCCAGCATTTT
>TRBV19|-|TRBD2|TRBJ2-3
CASSIGLAGFSTDTQYF
TGTGCCAGTAGTATAGGGCTAGCGGGCTTTAGCACAGATACGCAGTATTTT
>TRBV2|-|TRBD1|TRBJ1-6
CASRIQGTNSPLHF
TGTGCCAGCAGAATACAGGGGACCAATTCACCCCTCCACTTT
>TRBV6-2/TRBV6-3|-|TRBD2|TRBJ2-1
CASSLAEGRNEQFF
TGTGCCAGCAGTCTAGCGGAGGGAAGGAATGAGCAGTTCTTC
>TRBV28|-|-|TRBJ1-2
CASSSTDNYGYTF
TGTGCCAGCAGTTCGACCGACAATTATGGCTACACCTTC
>TRBV18|once|TRBD1|TRBJ1-5
CASSPGTVNQPQHF
TGTGCCAGCTCCCCAGGGACAGTAAATCAGCCCCAGCATTTT
>TRBV2|-|TRBD2|TRBJ2-1
CASSEATALAGAYEQFF
TGTGCCAGCAGTGAAGCCACGGCTCTAGCGGGGGCCTATGAGCAGTTCTTC
>TRBV18|once|TRBD1|TRBJ1-2
CASSHGDSLGYTF
TGTGCCAGCTCACACGGGGACAGCCTTGGCTACACCTTC
>TRBV7-3|-|-|TRBJ2-2
CASSSGQGTGELFF
TGTGCCAGCAGCTCCGGGCAGGGGACCGGGGAGCTGTTTTTT
>TRBV25-1|-|-|TRBJ2-3
CASSGGHFGTDTQYF
TGTGCCAGCAGTGGGGGACATTTCGGCACAGATACGCAGTATTTT
>TRBV6-1|-|-|TRBJ1-2
CASSDTGRGSGYTF
TGTGCCAGCAGTGACACAGGCCGGGGGAGTGGCTACACCTTC
>TRBV2|-|TRBD1|TRBJ1-1
CASSWDSRGTTEAFF
TGTGCCAGCAGTTGGGACAGTAGGGGAACTACTGAAGCTTTCTTT
>TRBV24-1|once|TRBD2|TRBJ2-5
CATSDVSTSGRRETQYF
TGTGCCACCAGTGATGTCTCGACTAGCGGGAGAAGAGAGACCCAGTACTTC
>TRBV19|-|TRBD1|TRBJ1-2
CASTPGTGLHYGYTF
TGTGCCAGTACCCCCGGGACAGGGCTCCACTATGGCTACACCTTC
>TRBV30|-|TRBD1|TRBJ2-5
CAFRGRGRQETQYF
TGTGCCTTTCGAGGTAGGGGGCGCCAAGAGACCCAGTACTTC
>TRBV10-2|-|-|TRBJ1-1
CASSESGRGAFF
TGCGCCAGCAGTGAGTCGGGCAGGGGAGCTTTCTTT
>TRBV19|few|-|TRBJ1-5
CASSFGVVGGNQPQHF
TGTGCCAGTAGCTTCGGGGTAGTAGGTGGCAATCAGCCCCAGCATTTT